This entry describes one T cell receptor (beta chain). This record comes from a study of blood T cell repertoires in COVID-19. About the research overall: Both acute and convalescent COVID-19 samples were obtained from the United States, Italy and Spain. T cells, B-cell-depleted T cells, or PBMCs supplied cDNA or gDNA.

Original methodology: From reference gene primer amplification, estimates of nucleated cell counts were derived. This table comes from immunoSEQ multiplex PCR, and its TCRdb copy is limited to in-frame clones, with some not included. The D gene and trimming were derived from the DNA, and the V and J assignments and clone size from that table. The top ten clones hold roughly 2.6% of a sample with approximately 53,000 clones, approximately 85% of them seen once. The TCR was taken from a woman between 55 and 75 years old with acute or convalescent COVID-19. The sequenced sample consisted of peripheral blood.

CDR3 amino acids: CASSDVRGYGYTF. DNA of the CDR3: TGCGCCAGCAGCGACGTAAGGGGCTATGGCTACACCTTC. This chain joins TRBV5-1 and TRBJ1-2; a possible D gene is TRBD1 (5 bases). This CDR3 has 13 amino acids. CDR1 and CDR2 from the germline V gene are SGHRS and YFSETQ. Trimming took off 4 bases at V and 4 bases at J, with 11 bases between the two ends.